These 16 T cell receptor beta chains were sequenced from one sample in a study of T-cell memory formation after mild COVID-19. A single record per CDR3 protein comes from TCRdb applying MiXCR to the 5' RACE reads. The sample shows roughly 310,000 distinct CDR3 sequences, roughly 15% of them seen only once. Source material: PBMCs or a T cell subset sorted from them (not recorded which). These receptors all come from a man younger than 35 who had mild COVID-19 (a few samples of this study predate the infection). Cell type and time point are not known.

This chain connects TRBV28 to TRBJ2-5; no reliable D call. The germline V and J ends were trimmed by 4 bases and 5 bases, with 11 bases remaining between them. CDR1 MDHEN and CDR2 SYDVKM come from the germline V gene. CDR3 length: 13 residues. The CDR3 is CASSSTVLETQYF. The CDR3 nucleotides read TGTGCCAGCAGTTCCACGGTTTTGGAGACCCAGTACTTC.

This clonotype was counted ten times or more. This chain links TRBV4-3 with TRBJ2-2, with D hard to call. With 0 bases removed from V and 14 bases from J, the gap between germline ends came to 13 bases. The CDR3 is made up of 13 amino acids. Germline CDR1 is LGHNA and CDR2 is YSLEER. Written as DNA, the CDR3 is TGCGCCAGCAGCCAAGATTTTGCGAGTTCCCTGTTTTTT. This encodes CASSQDFASSLFF.

In its sample, this clonotype was seen a few times. The chain uses TRBV4-3 and TRBJ2-3, with D perhaps matching TRBD1 (6 bases). This CDR3 has 14 residues. The V end lost 5 bases, the J end lost 2 bases, and 11 bases lay between the germline ends. Germline CDR1 is LGHNA and CDR2 is YSLEER. DNA of the CDR3: TGCGCCAGCAGCGCGGACAGTTTCACAGATACGCAGTATTTT. This encodes CASSADSFTDTQYF.

The chain employs TRBV5-1 and TRBJ1-2, with 11 bases fitting TRBD1. V shed 4 bases, J shed 3 bases, and the junction held 17 bases outside the gene matches. This CDR3 contains 19 residues. Germline CDR1 SGHRS, CDR2 YFSETQ. The CDR3 sequence: CASSGAPGQGAVGDYGYTF. CDR3 coding DNA: TGCGCCAGCAGCGGGGCCCCCGGACAGGGGGCTGTCGGAGACTATGGCTACACCTTC.

This clonotype was observed a handful of times. This sequence joins TRBV5-8 and TRBJ1-1, with TRBD1 as a possible D gene (5 bases). CDR1 and CDR2 from the germline V gene are SGHTS and YDEGEE. V was clipped by 7 bases and J by 4 bases, with 23 bases between them. The CDR3 consists of 16 residues. CDR3: CASLVWAGNWGTEAFF. CDR3 in DNA: TGTGCCAGCCTTGTCTGGGCAGGGAATTGGGGCACTGAAGCTTTCTTT. Filled out from reference TRBV5-8 and TRBJ1-1, the complete variable domain reads EAGVTQSPTHLIKTRGQQATLRCSPISGHTSVYWYQQALGLGLQFLLWYDEGEERNRGNFPPRFSGRQFPNYSSELNVNALELEDSALYLCASLVWAGNWGTEAFFGQGTRLTVV.

This sequence joins TRBV6-2 or TRBV6-3 and TRBJ1-2; tentatively, D is TRBD1 (6 bases). Germline V lookup: CDR1 MNHEY, CDR2 SVGEGT. The CDR3 runs to 11 residues. With 8 bases removed from V and 7 bases from J, the gap between germline ends came to 11 bases. The CDR3: CASGGGLGYTF. Here the CDR3 DNA reads TGTGCCAGCGGAGGGGGACTTGGCTACACCTTC.

The J gene is TRBJ1-6, the V gene TRBV3-1, with 9 bases that match TRBD1. Germline V lookup: CDR1 LGHDT, CDR2 YNNKEL (reference sequence). V lost 4 bases, J lost 9 bases, and 7 bases stayed unmatched. The CDR3 has 15 amino acids. CDR3 nucleotide sequence: TGTGCCAGCAGCCTACAGGGGGCGGAGAGTTCACCCCTCCACTTT. The encoded protein is CASSLQGAESSPLHF. Drawing the rest from reference TRBV3-1 and TRBJ1-6, the complete variable domain is DTAVSQTPKYLVTQMGNDKSIKCEQNLGHDTMYWYKQDSKKFLKIMFSYNNKELIINETVPNRFSPKSPDKAHLNLHINSLELGDSAVYFCASSLQGAESSPLHFGNGTRLTVT.

This clonotype came up many times. V gene TRBV12-3 or TRBV12-4 combines with J gene TRBJ2-2; no definite D call. The ends were cut back, 3 bases at V and 4 bases at J, with 6 bases in the middle. The CDR3 loop spans 13 amino acids. The CDR3 reads CASSLRSTGELFF. In DNA, the CDR3 is TGTGCCAGCAGTTTGAGGTCCACCGGGGAGCTGTTTTTT.

Only a few counts were recorded for this clonotype. V is TRBV25-1 and J is TRBJ1-2; no clear D. Between the trimmed V and J ends, which lost 4 bases and 4 bases, there was a span of 10 bases. CDR3 length: 13 residues. Per the germline V gene, CDR1 is MGHDK and CDR2 is SYGVNS. The CDR3 region has the DNA TGTGCCAGCAGTGCCCTAAGGGCCTATGGCTACACCTTC. It translates to CASSALRAYGYTF.

The V gene is TRBV6-6, the J gene TRBJ2-2; TRBD1 aligns across 9 bases. CDR1 is MNHNY, CDR2 SVGAGI, per germline (reference sequence). Unmatched junction bases numbered 5, after V lost 6 bases and J lost 6 bases. The CDR3 consists of 14 residues. The CDR3 DNA reads TGTGCCAGCAGCACACGACAGGGGGCCGGGGAGCTGTTTTTT. It yields the protein CASSTRQGAGELFF.

The gene calls are TRBV20-1 and TRBJ2-1, with 8 nucleotides matching TRBD1. Germline V lookup: CDR1 DFQATT, CDR2 SNEGSKA (reference sequence). This CDR3 has 14 residues. The ends lost 6 bases at V and 10 bases at J; junction bases unmatched: 14. CDR3: CSATWTGSPAEQFF. DNA for the CDR3: TGCAGTGCAACCTGGACAGGGTCCCCAGCGGAGCAGTTCTTC.

This clonotype has only a few counts. V gene TRBV4-3 combines with J gene TRBJ1-5, with unresolved D. V was clipped by 0 bases and J by 4 bases, with 7 bases between them. The CDR3 sequence is 14 residues long. The germline gives CDR1 LGHNA, CDR2 YSLEER. The CDR3 region is CASSQEGGNQPQHF. CDR3 DNA: TGCGCCAGCAGCCAAGAGGGCGGAAATCAGCCCCAGCATTTT.

This clonotype was recorded many times. The chain joins TRBV3-1 to TRBJ2-5, with D unclear. V was trimmed by 0 bases and J by 2 bases, leaving 10 bases between them. The CDR3 has 15 amino acids. Germline V gene lookup returns CDR1 LGHDT and CDR2 YNNKEL (reference sequence). DNA for the CDR3: TGTGCCAGCAGCCAAGAAGGGTACCCGCAAGAGACCCAGTACTTC. Translation gives CASSQEGYPQETQYF.

This clonotype was counted between two and nine times. The chain uses TRBV19 and TRBJ2-1; tentatively, D is TRBD1 (6 bases). V lost 7 bases to trimming and J lost 0 bases, with 10 bases between them. This CDR3 spans 14 amino acids. Germline V lookup: CDR1 LNHDA, CDR2 SQIVND (reference sequence). Here the CDR3 reads CASTPGVSYNEQFF. The CDR3 DNA is TGTGCCAGTACCCCAGGGGTCTCCTACAATGAGCAGTTCTTC.

The chain uses TRBV5-1 and TRBJ2-2; D is ambiguous. Per germline, CDR1 SGHRS and CDR2 YFSETQ. The CDR3 totals 16 residues. V lost 0 bases and J 5 bases, leaving 14 bases between the germline ends. Written as DNA, the CDR3 is TGCGCCAGCAGCTTGGCGGTTGGAGCCCTTACCGGGGAGCTGTTTTTT. Amino acids: CASSLAVGALTGELFF.

This clonotype appeared a few times. This chain uses TRBV6-5 with TRBJ2-5, with 9 positions matching TRBD1. V shed 0 bases, J shed 5 bases, and the junction held 13 bases outside the gene matches. The CDR3 is made up of 18 amino acids. Germline V CDR1 and CDR2: MNHEY, SVGAGI. The DNA of the CDR3 is TGTGCCAGCAGTTACTCAAGGGACAGGGCCCACAGGACGGAGACCCAGTACTTC. Residues: CASSYSRDRAHRTETQYF.